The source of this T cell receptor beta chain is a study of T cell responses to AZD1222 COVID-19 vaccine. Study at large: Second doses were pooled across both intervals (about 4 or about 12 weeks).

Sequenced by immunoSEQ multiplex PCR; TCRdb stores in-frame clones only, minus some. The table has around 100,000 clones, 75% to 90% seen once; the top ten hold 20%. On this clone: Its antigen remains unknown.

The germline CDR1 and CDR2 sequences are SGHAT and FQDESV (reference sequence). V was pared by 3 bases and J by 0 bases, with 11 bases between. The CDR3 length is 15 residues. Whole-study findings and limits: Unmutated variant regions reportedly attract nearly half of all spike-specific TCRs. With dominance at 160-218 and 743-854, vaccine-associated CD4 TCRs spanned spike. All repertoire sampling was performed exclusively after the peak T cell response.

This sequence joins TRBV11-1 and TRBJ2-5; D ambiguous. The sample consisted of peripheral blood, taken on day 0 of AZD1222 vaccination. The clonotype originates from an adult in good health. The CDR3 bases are TGTGCCAGCAGCTTCGGTCACAGAAACCAAGAGACCCAGTACTTC. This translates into CASSFGHRNQETQYF.